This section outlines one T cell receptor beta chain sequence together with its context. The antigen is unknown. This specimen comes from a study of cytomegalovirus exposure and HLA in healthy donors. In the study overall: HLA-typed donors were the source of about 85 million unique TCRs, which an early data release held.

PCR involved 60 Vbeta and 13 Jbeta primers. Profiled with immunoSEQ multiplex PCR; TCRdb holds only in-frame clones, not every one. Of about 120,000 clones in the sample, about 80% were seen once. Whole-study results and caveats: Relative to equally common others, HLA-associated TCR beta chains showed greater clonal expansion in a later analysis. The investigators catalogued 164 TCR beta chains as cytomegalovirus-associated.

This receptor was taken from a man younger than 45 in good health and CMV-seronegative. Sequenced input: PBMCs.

CDR3 protein: CASSESTAGYYEQYF. The CDR3 DNA follows: TGCGCCAGCAGTGAGTCGACAGCGGGATACTACGAGCAGTACTTC. The gene calls are TRBV10-1 and TRBJ2-7, with 7 bases lining up with TRBD2. Germline values: CDR1 WNHNN, CDR2 SYGVQD (reference sequence). This CDR3 spans 15 amino acids. V lost 0 bases, J lost 3 bases, and 5 bases stayed unmatched.